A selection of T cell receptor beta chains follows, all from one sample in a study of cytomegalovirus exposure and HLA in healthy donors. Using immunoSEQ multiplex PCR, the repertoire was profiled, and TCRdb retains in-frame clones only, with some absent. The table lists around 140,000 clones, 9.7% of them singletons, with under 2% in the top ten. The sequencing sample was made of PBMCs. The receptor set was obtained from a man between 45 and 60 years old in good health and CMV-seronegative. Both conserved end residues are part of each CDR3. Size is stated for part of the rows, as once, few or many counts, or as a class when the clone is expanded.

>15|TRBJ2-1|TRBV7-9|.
CASSLGPSGLNEQFF
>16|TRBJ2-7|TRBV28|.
CASKEREAGGVNEQYF
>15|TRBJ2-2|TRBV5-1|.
CASSADRGWTGELFF
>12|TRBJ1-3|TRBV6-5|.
CASSPSGNTIYF
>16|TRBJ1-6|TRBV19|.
CASSRVNRVEDSPLHF
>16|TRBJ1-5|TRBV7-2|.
CASSLGGDRRNQPQHF
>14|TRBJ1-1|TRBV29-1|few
CSVGRGGDNTEAFF
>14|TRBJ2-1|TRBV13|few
CASSLGGGRDEQFF
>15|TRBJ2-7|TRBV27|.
CASSRTGLLSYEQYF
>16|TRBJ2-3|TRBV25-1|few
CASSSTTGGLADTQYF
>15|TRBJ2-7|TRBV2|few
CASRKDRGRSYEQYF
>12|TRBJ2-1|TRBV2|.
CASSATGGSRFF
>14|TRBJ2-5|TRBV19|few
CASSPRGGEETQYF
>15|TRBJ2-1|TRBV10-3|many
CAISGTSDVDNEQFF
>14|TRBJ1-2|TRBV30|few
CAWSAPQGNDGYTF
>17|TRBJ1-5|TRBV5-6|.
CASSLGSAGQVNQPQHF
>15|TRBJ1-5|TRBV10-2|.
CASMSGTGINQPQHF
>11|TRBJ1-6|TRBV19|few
CASSIQGPLHF
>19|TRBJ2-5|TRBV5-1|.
CASSLEGGLAGGLGETQYF
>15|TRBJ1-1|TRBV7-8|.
CASSALGGGGTEAFF
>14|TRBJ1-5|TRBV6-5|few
CASSYGGAGQPQHF
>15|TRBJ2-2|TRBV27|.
CASSFSTGNSGELFF
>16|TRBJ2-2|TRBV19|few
CASSGPRYGYTGELFF
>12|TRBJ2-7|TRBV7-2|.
CASSLDLYEQYF
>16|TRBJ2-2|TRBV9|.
CASSVGVAGPRGELFF
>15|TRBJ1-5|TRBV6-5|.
CASKAGTLSNQPQHF
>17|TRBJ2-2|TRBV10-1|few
CASRKGMGQGETGELFF
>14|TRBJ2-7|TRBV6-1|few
CASSEPGQVNEQYF
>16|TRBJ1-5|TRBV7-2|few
CASSPDRVWRNQPQHF
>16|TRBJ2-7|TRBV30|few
CAWSLRGSGRIHEQYF
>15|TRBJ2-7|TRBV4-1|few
CASSRDSGPGYEQYF
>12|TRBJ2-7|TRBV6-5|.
CASRTGDYEQYF
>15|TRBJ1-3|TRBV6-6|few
CASSYEAVSGNTIYF
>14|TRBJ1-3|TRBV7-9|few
CASSLGGSGNTIYF
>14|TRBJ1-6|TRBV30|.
CAWTATRGNSPLHF
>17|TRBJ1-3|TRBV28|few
CASSRSGTGVGRNTIYF
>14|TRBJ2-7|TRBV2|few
CASSLSGRSYEQYF
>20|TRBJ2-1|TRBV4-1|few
CASSQDQASGPYGSYNEQFF
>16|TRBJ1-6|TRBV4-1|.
CASSHLKTGFGSPLHF
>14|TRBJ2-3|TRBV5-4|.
CASSPGQITDTQYF
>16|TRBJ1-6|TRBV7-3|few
CASSRTGGQTNSPLHF
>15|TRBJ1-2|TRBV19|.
CASSALQGALDGYTF
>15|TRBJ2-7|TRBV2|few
CASTRTGEITYEQYF
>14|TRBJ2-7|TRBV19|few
CASSINTGGGKQYF
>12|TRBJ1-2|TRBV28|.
CASSPEAYGYTF
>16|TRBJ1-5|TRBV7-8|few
CASTPLGPGSNQPQHF
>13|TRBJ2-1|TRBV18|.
CASSPAGDNEQFF
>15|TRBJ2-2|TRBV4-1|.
CASSQGTGDTGELFF
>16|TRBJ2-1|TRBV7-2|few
CASSFGRGSSYNEQFF
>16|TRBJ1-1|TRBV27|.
CASSPRVTGINTEAFF
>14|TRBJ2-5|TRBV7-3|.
CASSPNLAGGTQYF
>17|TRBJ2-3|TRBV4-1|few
CASSHLTLVRGTDTQYF
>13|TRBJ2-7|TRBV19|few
CASSISENYEQYF
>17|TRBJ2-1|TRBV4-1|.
CASSQGPGTSGVDEQFF
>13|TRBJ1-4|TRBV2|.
CATRASANEKLFF
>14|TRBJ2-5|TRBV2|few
CASSDGPFQETQYF
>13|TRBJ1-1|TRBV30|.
CAWSVRGNTEAFF
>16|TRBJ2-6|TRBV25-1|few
CASSELRRGRANVLTF
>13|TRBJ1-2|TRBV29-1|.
CSVLTGTRKGYTF
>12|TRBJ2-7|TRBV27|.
CASSRGGYEQYF